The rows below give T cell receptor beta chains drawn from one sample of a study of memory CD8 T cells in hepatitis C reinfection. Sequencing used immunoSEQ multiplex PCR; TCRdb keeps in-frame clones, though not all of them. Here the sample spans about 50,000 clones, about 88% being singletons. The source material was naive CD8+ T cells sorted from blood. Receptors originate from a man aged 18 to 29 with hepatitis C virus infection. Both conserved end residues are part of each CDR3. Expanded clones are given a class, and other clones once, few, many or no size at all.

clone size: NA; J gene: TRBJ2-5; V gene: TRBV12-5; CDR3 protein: CASGLAGTTYGAETQYF
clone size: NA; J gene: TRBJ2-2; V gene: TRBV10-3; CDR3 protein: CAISGTGEGTGELFF
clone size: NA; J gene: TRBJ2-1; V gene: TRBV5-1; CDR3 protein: CASSLSSGEQFF
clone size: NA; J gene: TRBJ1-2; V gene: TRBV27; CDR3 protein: CASSPRRTGGWYGYTF
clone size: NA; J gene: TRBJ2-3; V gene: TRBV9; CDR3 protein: CASSLSTTTTSTDTQYF
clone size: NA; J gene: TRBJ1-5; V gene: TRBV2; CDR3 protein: CASSERGGGNQPQHF
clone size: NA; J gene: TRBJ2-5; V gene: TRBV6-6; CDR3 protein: CASRTRLVQETQYF
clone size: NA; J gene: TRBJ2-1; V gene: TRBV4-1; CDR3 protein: CASSLTSASSYNEQFF
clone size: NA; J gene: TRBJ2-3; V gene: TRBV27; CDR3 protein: CASSLGTSGDTQYF
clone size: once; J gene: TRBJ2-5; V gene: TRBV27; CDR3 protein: CASSRGPQEAQYF
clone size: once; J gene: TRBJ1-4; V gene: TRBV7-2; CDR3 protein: CASSLEDRQGGMTNEKLFF
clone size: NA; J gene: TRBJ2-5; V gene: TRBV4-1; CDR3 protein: CASSSGTGVRETQYF
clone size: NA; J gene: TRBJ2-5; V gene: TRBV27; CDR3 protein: CASSPGQQETQYF
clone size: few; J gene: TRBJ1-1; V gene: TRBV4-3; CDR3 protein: CASSPSMGHTEAFF
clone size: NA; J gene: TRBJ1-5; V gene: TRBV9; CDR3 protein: CASSVGEGGGQPQHF
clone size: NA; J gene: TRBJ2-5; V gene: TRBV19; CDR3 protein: CASSSAGELRETQYF
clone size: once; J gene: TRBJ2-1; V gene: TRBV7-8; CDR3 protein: CASSHSSGTGLNEQFF
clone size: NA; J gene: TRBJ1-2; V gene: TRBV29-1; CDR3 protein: CSVENGLFHTF
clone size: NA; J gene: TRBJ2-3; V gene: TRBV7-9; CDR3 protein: CASSSTRQVPGQSTDTQYF
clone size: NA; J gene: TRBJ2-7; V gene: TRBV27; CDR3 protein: CASSLSGQGHEQYF
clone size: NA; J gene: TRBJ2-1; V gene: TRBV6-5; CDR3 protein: CASSQGQKQFF
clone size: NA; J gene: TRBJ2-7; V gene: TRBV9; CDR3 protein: CASSGSSYEQYF